This entry is about one TCR beta chain. Germline trimming cut 3 bases from V and 3 bases from J; bases unmatched to any gene: 13. Per the germline V gene, CDR1 is MGHDK and CDR2 is SYGVNS. This CDR3 has 18 residues. These data belong to a study of T cell responses to AZD1222 COVID-19 vaccine. The repertoire was sequenced with immunoSEQ multiplex PCR; TCRdb's copy has only in-frame clones and lacks some. The profile shows some 110,000 clones, roughly 93% of them singletons. The material sequenced was peripheral blood, taken on day 0 of AZD1222 vaccination. The genes are TRBV25-1 and TRBJ1-3, with TRBD1 identical over 8 bases. The receptor was derived from an adult in good health. CDR3 sequence (DNA): TGTGCCAGCAGTGACCAGCAACTGACAGGGGCCAATGGAAACACCATATATTTT. This translates into CASSDQQLTGANGNTIYF.